What follows is one TCR beta chain and its context. CDR1 is MNHEY and CDR2 is SMNVEV in the germline V gene (reference sequence). The CDR3 is made up of 13 amino acids. V lost 5 bases and J lost 7, with 14 bases in between. In the original processing: Counts of nucleated cells, estimated from reference gene primer amplification, were obtained. TCRdb keeps only in-frame clones here, not all; method: immunoSEQ multiplex PCR. V and J calls plus clone size are reproduced from that table; the DNA served to infer D and trimming. The sample has a few hundred thousand clones; roughly 85% are singletons. The data are from a study of blood T cell repertoires in COVID-19. Study at large: Acute and convalescent COVID-19 specimens originated in the United States, Italy and Spain.

V and J are TRBV27 and TRBJ1-2; unclear D gene. This TCR was sampled from a woman aged 18-29 years with acute or convalescent COVID-19. The sample was peripheral blood. CDR3 sequence (DNA): TGTGCCAGCAGTCCTAGGCCTCATACTGGCTACACCTTC. Translated: CASSPRPHTGYTF.